These T cell receptor beta chains were read from a single sample in a study of cytomegalovirus exposure and HLA in healthy donors. Libraries were prepared by immunoSEQ multiplex PCR; TCRdb keeps only in-frame clonotypes and omits some of them. The profile shows some 98,000 clones, roughly 90% of them singletons. The sequencing sample was made of PBMCs. The receptors originated from a man aged 18 to 29 in good health and CMV-seropositive. Both conserved end residues are part of each CDR3. A D gene is named only where the DNA matches it firmly. A row's size may be missing; if present it is once, few, many or a size class.

j_gene | len | abundance | v_gene | d_gene | CDR3nt | CDR3aa
TRBJ2-7 | 15 | NA | TRBV7-8 | TRBD2 | TGTGCCAGCAGCTTAAGTGTACTAGCGGGGGTTGAGCAGTACTTC | CASSLSVLAGVEQYF
TRBJ2-7 | 13 | NA | TRBV25-1 | NA | TGTGCCAGCAGTGCCTACGGGGGTCCCGAGCAGTACTTC | CASSAYGGPEQYF
TRBJ1-3 | 13 | NA | TRBV28 | NA | TGTGCCAGCAGTCTGGGGGCAGGAAACACCATATATTTT | CASSLGAGNTIYF
TRBJ2-2 | 15 | NA | TRBV28 | NA | TGTGCCAGCAGTTTTAGCGTCCCGAACACCGGGGAGCTGTTTTTT | CASSFSVPNTGELFF
TRBJ1-5 | 12 | NA | TRBV28 | NA | TGTGCCACCCTCCGTCAGAATCAGCCCCAGCATTTT | CATLRQNQPQHF
TRBJ2-2 | 17 | NA | TRBV7-9 | TRBD1 | TGTGCCAGCAGCCCGAGGCGACAGGGATTAATCACCGGGGAGCTGTTTTTT | CASSPRRQGLITGELFF
TRBJ2-5 | 16 | NA | TRBV5-8 | TRBD2 | TGTGCCAGCAGCTCCGGACTAGCGGTTCACCAAGAGACCCAGTACTTC | CASSSGLAVHQETQYF
TRBJ2-7 | 14 | NA | TRBV19 | TRBD2 | TGTGCCAGTAGTATTGGCGGGAGTAGCAACGAGCAGTACTTC | CASSIGGSSNEQYF
TRBJ2-7 | 14 | NA | TRBV6-1 | NA | TGTGCCAGCACTAAACTGGGACAAGCCTACGAGCAGTACTTC | CASTKLGQAYEQYF
TRBJ2-7 | 15 | NA | TRBV5-5 | TRBD2 | TGTGCCAGCAGCTTGCGGGGGGGGTTCTCCTACGAGCAGTACTTC | CASSLRGGFSYEQYF
TRBJ2-1 | 16 | NA | TRBV18 | TRBD2 | TGTGCCAGCTCACCGTTCGAGGCTAGCGGGTACAATGAGCAGTTCTTC | CASSPFEASGYNEQFF
TRBJ2-3 | 15 | NA | TRBV6-5 | NA | TGTGCCAGCAAGAACCCTCAGGGCACCACAGATACGCAGTATTTT | CASKNPQGTTDTQYF
TRBJ1-2 | 16 | once | TRBV27 | NA | TGTGCCAGCAGTTCCTACAACAGGAATTATAACTATGGCTACACCTTC | CASSSYNRNYNYGYTF
TRBJ2-1 | 16 | NA | TRBV7-6 | NA | TGTGCCAGCAGCTTAACCGGCCAGCGGGTCTCCAATGAGCAGTTCTTC | CASSLTGQRVSNEQFF
TRBJ2-7 | 15 | NA | TRBV4-3 | TRBD1 | TGCGCCAGCAGCCTCACCGGGACAGGGCCCTACGAGCAGTACTTC | CASSLTGTGPYEQYF
TRBJ2-1 | 16 | NA | TRBV4-3 | TRBD2 | TGCGCCAGCAGCCAACTGGGACTAGCGGTGGGCAATGAGCAGTTCTTC | CASSQLGLAVGNEQFF
TRBJ2-1 | 16 | NA | TRBV4-3 | NA | TGCGCCAGCAGCCAATCGTCGGACTCGAACTACAATGAGCAGTTCTTC | CASSQSSDSNYNEQFF
TRBJ2-7 | 13 | NA | TRBV7-3 | TRBD1 | TGTGCCAGCAGCTTAGGGACAGAGTACGAGCAGTACTTC | CASSLGTEYEQYF
TRBJ2-3 | 15 | few | TRBV7-9 | NA | TGTGCCAGCAGCGCCAACTCGGTAGCCCCAGATACGCAGTATTTT | CASSANSVAPDTQYF
TRBJ2-7 | 15 | once | TRBV15 | TRBD1 | TGTGCCACCAGCAGACGGGGACAGGGGGCCTACGAGCAGTACTTC | CATSRRGQGAYEQYF
TRBJ1-2 | 11 | once | TRBV20-1 | NA | TGCAGTGCTAGAGATTTTGGCGGCTACACCTTC | CSARDFGGYTF
TRBJ2-7 | 14 | once | TRBV7-8 | TRBD2 | TGTGCCAGCAGCTTAGTCTCAGGGGCGGGAGGGCAGTACTTC | CASSLVSGAGGQYF
TRBJ2-7 | 11 | NA | TRBV5-4 | NA | TGTGCCAGCAGCGAGGGCTACGAGCAGTACTTC | CASSEGYEQYF
TRBJ1-2 | 14 | NA | TRBV5-8 | NA | TGTGCCAGCAGCTTGGTGCGTGGGCCGGGGGGCTACACCTTC | CASSLVRGPGGYTF
TRBJ2-2 | 16 | NA | TRBV27 | TRBD1 | TGTGCCAGCAGCACCCACCGGGACAGGGTAAACGGGGAGCTGTTTTTT | CASSTHRDRVNGELFF
TRBJ1-1 | 13 | NA | TRBV25-1 | NA | TGTGCCAGCAGTGACGAGAAGAACACTGAAGCTTTCTTT | CASSDEKNTEAFF
TRBJ2-2 | 14 | NA | TRBV25-1 | NA | TGTGCCAGCAGTGCACTACCGGGATCCGGGGAGCTGTTTTTT | CASSALPGSGELFF
TRBJ1-1 | 13 | few | TRBV19 | TRBD1 | TGTGCCAGTAGGATAGGGACAGGCAGAGAAGCTTTCTTT | CASRIGTGREAFF
TRBJ1-6 | 14 | few | TRBV25-1 | NA | TGTGCCAGCAGCCCCGGGTCACGAGGTTCACCCCTCCACTTT | CASSPGSRGSPLHF
TRBJ1-1 | 13 | NA | TRBV7-2 | NA | TGTGCCAGCAGCTTAGGGGAGGGAACTGAAGCTTTCTTT | CASSLGEGTEAFF
TRBJ2-7 | 15 | once | TRBV27 | TRBD2 | TGTGCCAGCGCCCCAGAGGGAGGGCCATCCTACGAGCAGTACTTC | CASAPEGGPSYEQYF
TRBJ2-1 | 16 | once | TRBV7-6 | TRBD2 | TGTGCCAGCAGCCCCGGCAGCGGACTAGCTGCAAATGAGCAGTTCTTC | CASSPGSGLAANEQFF
TRBJ2-2 | 12 | NA | TRBV5-5 | NA | TGTGCCAGCAGCCAGAACACCGGGGAGCTGTTTTTT | CASSQNTGELFF
TRBJ2-7 | 13 | NA | TRBV6-5 | TRBD2 | TGTGCCAGCTCCAGCGGGAGAGGCTACGAGCAGTACTTC | CASSSGRGYEQYF
TRBJ1-2 | 14 | few | TRBV4-2 | NA | TGTGCCAGCAGCCAAGATCGCACAGCCTATGGCTACACCTTC | CASSQDRTAYGYTF
TRBJ2-2 | 14 | NA | TRBV7-2 | NA | TGTGCCAGCAGCTTAGACCGGGGAACCGGGGAGCTGTTTTTT | CASSLDRGTGELFF
TRBJ2-2 | 18 | NA | TRBV19 | NA | TGTGCCAGTAGTATAGATCTTGGGTTCAGGGGAAACACCGGGGAGCTGTTTTTT | CASSIDLGFRGNTGELFF
TRBJ2-1 | 15 | NA | TRBV6-5 | TRBD2 | TGTGCCAGCAGTTATTCGCCTAGCGGGAGGAATGAGCAGTTCTTC | CASSYSPSGRNEQFF
TRBJ2-3 | 15 | NA | TRBV6-5 | TRBD2 | TGTGCCAGCAGCCCCGAACTAGCGGAGAGGGGTACGCAGTATTTT | CASSPELAERGTQYF
TRBJ2-7 | 14 | NA | TRBV19 | NA | TGTGCCAGTAGTATTCCAGGGGTGGACTACGAGCAGTACTTC | CASSIPGVDYEQYF
TRBJ2-5 | 13 | NA | TRBV7-2 | TRBD1 | TGTGCCAGCAGCGGGACAGTTCAAGAGACCCAGTACTTC | CASSGTVQETQYF
TRBJ1-5 | 14 | NA | TRBV7-2 | NA | TGTGCCAGCAGCTTAGCTACAGGCAATCAGCCCCAGCATTTT | CASSLATGNQPQHF